This T cell receptor beta chain appears in the sequencing data of a study of CD8 T cells in ankylosing spondylitis. Overall study findings and caveats: Earlier studies detected some motif variants in reactive arthritis synovial fluid and blood. Typical of ankylosing spondylitis blood, it appeared, was a TCR beta motif of about eight highly homologous variants.

The TCR beta libraries were generated through quantitative 5'-RACE incorporating molecular barcodes. TCRdb fed the 5' RACE reads into MiXCR, producing one record per CDR3 protein. Of 200,000 to 250,000 distinct CDR3 sequences in the sample, about 10% were seen once. The table lists this clonotype with a few counts. Its specificity is unknown. This CDR3 has 14 amino acids. Trimming left V 1 base short and J 8 bases short, with 12 bases between. The germline gives CDR1 SGHDT, CDR2 YYEEEE. Sequenced input: blood, either unsorted or a sorted T cell fraction (not recorded which). The sequence derives from a male donor with ankylosing spondylitis or in good health (not recorded which). This chain joins TRBV5-6 and TRBJ2-2, with D possibly being TRBD2 (7 bases). The CDR3 protein is CASSLMRGLGELFF. CDR3 coding DNA: TGTGCCAGCAGCTTGATGCGGGGGCTGGGGGAGCTGTTTTTT.